Listed below are T cell receptor beta chains from one sample, sequenced in a study of blood T cell repertoires in COVID-19. The method was immunoSEQ multiplex PCR; TCRdb's version includes in-frame clones alone and lacks a portion of them. The table records 120,000 or so clones, roughly 80% of them present only once. Input material: peripheral blood. The receptors stem from a man between 70 and 80 years old with acute or convalescent COVID-19. Each CDR3 is given with its conserved first and last residue. D genes are given only for firm matches. Clone size is given for some rows only: seen once, a few or many times, or a class if the clone is expanded.

abundance: .; v_gene: TRBV11-2; d_gene: TRBD2; j_gene: TRBJ2-7; CDR3nt: TGTGCCAGCAGGGGGACTAGCTTGAAATACGAGCAGTACTTC; CDR3aa: CASRGTSLKYEQYF
abundance: .; v_gene: TRBV14; d_gene: .; j_gene: TRBJ1-2; CDR3nt: TGTGCCAGCAGCCAAGATCACAGCTATGGCTACACCTTC; CDR3aa: CASSQDHSYGYTF
abundance: .; v_gene: TRBV7-3; d_gene: TRBD2; j_gene: TRBJ2-2; CDR3nt: TGTGCCAGCAGCTTAACTAGCGGGGGCCCCGCGAACACCGGGGAGCTGTTTTTT; CDR3aa: CASSLTSGGPANTGELFF
abundance: .; v_gene: TRBV28; d_gene: TRBD2; j_gene: TRBJ2-3; CDR3nt: TGTGCCAGCAGCCCAGGGACTAGCGGGGTCACAGATACGCAGTATTTT; CDR3aa: CASSPGTSGVTDTQYF
abundance: .; v_gene: TRBV2; d_gene: TRBD1; j_gene: TRBJ2-3; CDR3nt: TGTGCCAGCAGTCGACAGGGGGCCGGCACAGATACGCAGTATTTT; CDR3aa: CASSRQGAGTDTQYF
abundance: .; v_gene: TRBV7-9; d_gene: .; j_gene: TRBJ1-6; CDR3nt: TGTGCCAGCAGCCACGGGGGGATACGAGATTCACCCCTCCACTTT; CDR3aa: CASSHGGIRDSPLHF
abundance: .; v_gene: TRBV7-3; d_gene: TRBD2; j_gene: TRBJ2-1; CDR3nt: TGTGCCAGCAGCTTAAGCGGGAGCTCCTACAATGAGCAGTTCTTC; CDR3aa: CASSLSGSSYNEQFF
abundance: .; v_gene: TRBV12-3/TRBV12-4; d_gene: .; j_gene: TRBJ1-1; CDR3nt: TGTGCCAGCAGTTTTGCGGGGTTGGCTGAAGCTTTCTTT; CDR3aa: CASSFAGLAEAFF
abundance: .; v_gene: TRBV21-1; d_gene: .; j_gene: TRBJ1-2; CDR3nt: TGTGCCAGCAGCAAAGCCCAATTCGGACAGACGTTAAGCTATGGCTACACCTTC; CDR3aa: CASSKAQFGQTLSYGYTF
abundance: .; v_gene: TRBV19; d_gene: TRBD2; j_gene: TRBJ2-1; CDR3nt: TGTGCCAGTAAAGCGGGAGGAACCTACAATGAGCAGTTCTTC; CDR3aa: CASKAGGTYNEQFF
abundance: .; v_gene: TRBV27; d_gene: .; j_gene: TRBJ2-2; CDR3nt: TGTGCCAGCAGCCGCATCCGGGACCCAGGGGGGACCGGGGAGCTGTTTTTT; CDR3aa: CASSRIRDPGGTGELFF
abundance: once; v_gene: TRBV4-1; d_gene: TRBD2; j_gene: TRBJ2-7; CDR3nt: TGCGCCAGCAGCCCGGGACTAGCGGGGCCCTACGAGCAGTACTTC; CDR3aa: CASSPGLAGPYEQYF
abundance: .; v_gene: TRBV6-6; d_gene: .; j_gene: TRBJ1-6; CDR3nt: TGTGCCAGCAGTTACTCCGGGCCTTCAGAGGGTTCACCCCTCCACTTT; CDR3aa: CASSYSGPSEGSPLHF
abundance: .; v_gene: TRBV5-1; d_gene: .; j_gene: TRBJ2-3; CDR3nt: TGCGCCAGCAGCTTGGTAGCCTCAGATACGCAGTATTTT; CDR3aa: CASSLVASDTQYF
abundance: once; v_gene: TRBV5-4; d_gene: TRBD1; j_gene: TRBJ2-2; CDR3nt: TGTGCCAGCAGCTTGTTGACAGGGTTGGGGACCGGGGAGCTGTTTTTT; CDR3aa: CASSLLTGLGTGELFF
abundance: .; v_gene: TRBV18; d_gene: .; j_gene: TRBJ1-1; CDR3nt: TGTGCCAGCTCCCCACCGGGAGGGTCAAGCACTGAAGCTTTCTTT; CDR3aa: CASSPPGGSSTEAFF
abundance: .; v_gene: TRBV5-1; d_gene: .; j_gene: TRBJ2-3; CDR3nt: TGCGCCAGCAGTTCCGGGAACGGCCGCACAGATACGCAGTATTTT; CDR3aa: CASSSGNGRTDTQYF
abundance: .; v_gene: TRBV6-5; d_gene: .; j_gene: TRBJ2-7; CDR3nt: TGTGCCAGCAGGGCCCACTCCTACGAGCAGTACTTC; CDR3aa: CASRAHSYEQYF
abundance: once; v_gene: TRBV5-6; d_gene: TRBD1; j_gene: TRBJ2-7; CDR3nt: TGTGCCAGCAGCTTGGACGGCAGGGGGCGGTCACCCGAGCAGTACTTC; CDR3aa: CASSLDGRGRSPEQYF
abundance: .; v_gene: TRBV19; d_gene: .; j_gene: TRBJ1-4; CDR3nt: TGTGCCAGTAGTTTACAACACTGGGCGAAAGAAAAACTGTTTTTT; CDR3aa: CASSLQHWAKEKLFF
abundance: .; v_gene: TRBV7-7; d_gene: .; j_gene: TRBJ1-1; CDR3nt: TGTGCCAGCAGCTTAAGCGAGAACACTGAAGCTTTCTTT; CDR3aa: CASSLSENTEAFF
abundance: .; v_gene: TRBV18; d_gene: .; j_gene: TRBJ1-6; CDR3nt: TGTGCCAGCTCACTGGCAGGAAATTCACCCCTCCACTTT; CDR3aa: CASSLAGNSPLHF
abundance: .; v_gene: TRBV6-5; d_gene: TRBD1; j_gene: TRBJ1-2; CDR3nt: TGTGCCAGCAGTCCTGGACAGGGTAGGGGCTACACCTTC; CDR3aa: CASSPGQGRGYTF
abundance: .; v_gene: TRBV7-3; d_gene: TRBD2; j_gene: TRBJ2-1; CDR3nt: TGTGCCAGCAGCCCTGCGGGAGGCGGGTACAATGAGCAGTTCTTC; CDR3aa: CASSPAGGGYNEQFF
abundance: few; v_gene: TRBV4-2; d_gene: TRBD1; j_gene: TRBJ2-2; CDR3nt: TGTGCCAGCAGCTCCATCGACAGGGGGGCTCCCGGGGAGCTGTTTTTT; CDR3aa: CASSSIDRGAPGELFF
abundance: .; v_gene: TRBV9; d_gene: TRBD1; j_gene: TRBJ2-3; CDR3nt: TGTGCCAGCAGCGTAGATGCCCGGACAGGGCTTCTTTCTAATACGCAGTATTTT; CDR3aa: CASSVDARTGLLSNTQYF
abundance: .; v_gene: TRBV5-1; d_gene: TRBD1; j_gene: TRBJ2-7; CDR3nt: TGCGCCAGCAGCAGGTCGACAGGGGTCGAGCAGTACTTC; CDR3aa: CASSRSTGVEQYF
abundance: .; v_gene: TRBV10-1; d_gene: .; j_gene: TRBJ1-2; CDR3nt: TGCGCCAGCAGTGAGTCCACAGGGCATGCTAACTATGGCTACACCTTC; CDR3aa: CASSESTGHANYGYTF
abundance: .; v_gene: TRBV7-9; d_gene: .; j_gene: TRBJ1-1; CDR3nt: TGTGCCAGCGTCTCGACTCGGTTTCCGATGGGTTCGAACACTGAAGCTTTCTTT; CDR3aa: CASVSTRFPMGSNTEAFF
abundance: .; v_gene: TRBV7-2; d_gene: TRBD1; j_gene: TRBJ1-3; CDR3nt: TGTGCCAGCAGCCCCCGAGGGACAGATGGAAACACCATATATTTT; CDR3aa: CASSPRGTDGNTIYF
abundance: few; v_gene: TRBV7-8; d_gene: TRBD2; j_gene: TRBJ2-2; CDR3nt: TGTGCCAGCAGCCTGCTAGCGGCCTTAGGCACCGGGGAGCTGTTTTTT; CDR3aa: CASSLLAALGTGELFF
abundance: .; v_gene: TRBV6-5; d_gene: TRBD1; j_gene: TRBJ1-5; CDR3nt: TGTGCCAGCAGTTACTCACAGGGGGCTGAGCCCCAGCATTTT; CDR3aa: CASSYSQGAEPQHF
abundance: .; v_gene: TRBV7-9; d_gene: TRBD1; j_gene: TRBJ1-1; CDR3nt: TGTGCCAGCAGCCCGGGACAGGGGGCGATGAACACTGAAGCTTTCTTT; CDR3aa: CASSPGQGAMNTEAFF
abundance: .; v_gene: TRBV5-6; d_gene: .; j_gene: TRBJ2-5; CDR3nt: TGTGCCAGCAGCTTGGCCTCGGCGGCTCAAGAGACCCAGTACTTC; CDR3aa: CASSLASAAQETQYF
abundance: .; v_gene: TRBV15; d_gene: .; j_gene: TRBJ1-5; CDR3nt: TGTGCCACCAGCAGAGATCAGGGTTATCAGCCCCAGCATTTT; CDR3aa: CATSRDQGYQPQHF
abundance: .; v_gene: TRBV5-1; d_gene: TRBD2; j_gene: TRBJ2-1; CDR3nt: TGCGCCAGCAGCTTGGCAGTAGCGGGAGGGCCCCACTACAATGAGCAGTTCTTC; CDR3aa: CASSLAVAGGPHYNEQFF
abundance: .; v_gene: TRBV6-2/TRBV6-3; d_gene: .; j_gene: TRBJ2-6; CDR3nt: TGTGCCAGCAGCGAGATGGCTGGGGCCAACGTCCTGACTTTC; CDR3aa: CASSEMAGANVLTF
abundance: .; v_gene: TRBV2; d_gene: TRBD1; j_gene: TRBJ1-2; CDR3nt: TGTGCCAGCAGTGAAGGGGGACAGGGGAGCTATGGCTACACCTTC; CDR3aa: CASSEGGQGSYGYTF